What follows is one T cell receptor beta chain and its context. Its antigen is as yet unknown. This sample stems from a study of OX40 agonist ivuxolimab in advanced cancers. Study in general: Dose-escalation patients suffered from hepatocellular carcinoma, melanoma, renal cell or head and neck cancer.

General study results and limits: Low normalized clonal expansion also occurred in some nonresponding patients. Antigen specificity of clonally expanded peripheral T cells was not established. Dose levels from 0.1 to 3.0 mg/kg saw CD4+ and CD8+ blood T cells expand clonally by week 6.

Sequenced by immunoSEQ multiplex PCR; TCRdb stores in-frame clones only, minus some. Of some 42,000 clones detected, 86% appear once; the ten largest clones hold 20% to 25%. This clonotype originated in an adult with an advanced solid tumor such as melanoma, head and neck, liver or kidney cancer. Sequencing was performed on CD4+ or CD8+ T cells sorted from blood, taken in a trial of the OX40 agonist ivuxolimab.

This chain's CDR3 is CASRSDKLPGCPQNQPQHF. CDR3 DNA: TGTGCAAGTCGTTCCGATAAATTACCGGGCTGCCCCCAAAATCAGCCCCAGCATTTT. This chain uses TRBV12-2 with TRBJ1-5. TRBV12-2 is deemed a pseudogene. The CDR3 totals 19 residues.